This T cell receptor beta chain was identified during a study of response to subunit inactivated influenza vaccine listed by TCRdb under 2018. A note on the overall study: Deep quantitative T cell receptor repertoire profiling was used in the study to track responses to a trivalent subunit inactivated influenza vaccine. On the study overall, not on this receptor specifically: The authors proposed that each seasonal influenza vaccination may bring in only a limited number of new T cells.

Preparation of the library involved RT-PCR. The data were produced on an Illumina HiSeq 2500. TCRdb reran the public reads through fastp at Q25 and MiXCR, keeping productive beta chains. Entries are consolidated by CDR3 protein sequence, retaining the most common genes and DNA. This sample gives 450,000 to 700,000 distinct CDR3 sequences in total; about 15% of them show up just once. The leading ten clones occupy 11% of the sample. This clonotype was recorded a few times. Its target antigen remains unknown. No clone much larger than this one lies a single base away; base qualities are absent. Trimming takes 0 bases off V and 9 bases off J; junction bases not matched to a gene: 8. The CDR3 goes from the cysteine to the phenylalanine over 15 residues. The retained sequence is limited to the CDR3, 45 bases, with the frame set at the first base. The germline V gene encodes CDR1 SGHKS and CDR2 YYEKEE (reference sequence).

The V and J segments used are TRBV5-5 and TRBJ2-7; 11 bases in the middle match TRBD1. The sample consisted of PBMCs from blood, taken roughly 12 days after vaccination. The TCR originated in a man aged 45-65 years who received an inactivated influenza vaccine. Donor details come from another sample of the same person, matched by shared clones. DNA sequence: TGTGCCAGCAGCTTGGGACCGGGACAGGGGGAAAGGCAGTACTTC. Its translation reads: CASSLGPGQGERQYF.